The next 23 T cell receptor beta chains were all read from a single sample in a study of identical twins. From the 5' RACE reads, TCRdb called clonotypes with MiXCR, one entry per CDR3 protein. The table has hundreds of thousands of distinct CDR3 sequences, over 15% seen once. These data were also reused for a study on T cells expressing NK-cell markers.

The sequenced sample was PBMCs. These receptors came from a woman in her late teens or twenties in good health.

This clonotype has more than one count but fewer than ten. The gene calls are TRBV20-1 and TRBJ2-3, with 7 nucleotides matching TRBD1. Germline V gene lookup returns CDR1 DFQATT and CDR2 SNEGSKA (reference sequence). J lost 13 bases, V lost 3 bases, and 4 bases had no gene match. This CDR3 is built from 10 residues. The CDR3 coding sequence is TGCAGTGCTAGGGCAGGACAGGAGTATTTT. Its protein is CSARAGQEYF.

This clonotype was seen a handful of times. This chain's CDR3 is CASSLTSGPYNEQFF. CDR3 DNA sequence: TGTGCCAGCAGCCTAACTAGCGGACCCTACAATGAGCAGTTCTTC. The chain uses TRBV7-8 and TRBJ2-1, with 8 bases lining up with TRBD2. The ends lost 5 bases at V and 2 bases at J; junction bases unmatched: 5. CDR1 is SGHVS, CDR2 FQNEAQ, per germline. The length of the CDR3 is 15 residues.

This chain connects TRBV7-2 to TRBJ2-7, with 7 nucleotides matching TRBD1. V was clipped by 1 base and J by 6 bases; unmatched bases: 9. This CDR3 comprises 15 residues. Germline CDR1 reads SGHTA; CDR2 reads FQGNSA. CDR3 sequence: CASSLGPSTGSEQYF. The DNA of the CDR3 is TGTGCCAGCAGCTTAGGCCCCTCGACAGGGTCCGAGCAGTACTTC.

There are a few counts of this clonotype. The J gene is TRBJ2-7, the V gene TRBV10-1; D may be TRBD1 or TRBD2 (5 bases each). This CDR3 is built from 13 residues. V was trimmed by 6 bases and J by 2 bases, leaving 11 bases between them. From germline, CDR1 is WNHNN and CDR2 SYGVQD (reference sequence). The CDR3 DNA reads as TGCGCCAGCAGATCGGGACCCACCTACGAGCAGTACTTC. The encoded protein is CASRSGPTYEQYF.

The chain uses TRBV21-1 and TRBJ2-4; the table names TRBD2, a call not compared with the DNA. TRBV21-1 is recorded as a pseudogene. The CDR3 contains 15 residues. This chain's CDR3 is CASSKTTGTSHIQYF. CDR3 bases: TGTGCCAGCAGCAAAACCACAGGGACTAGCCACATTCAGTACTTC.

The rearrangement uses TRBV7-2 and TRBJ2-3; TRBD1 matches 10 bases. The CDR3 has 15 residues. CDR1 is SGHTA and CDR2 is FQGNSA in the germline V gene. With 9 bases clipped from V and 7 bases from J, the junction kept 13 bases outside the gene matches. CDR3 bases: TGTGCCAGTCTCGGAGGGGGACAGGGGATGAATACGCAGTATTTT. Translated: CASLGGGQGMNTQYF.

This clonotype was counted between two and nine times. The genes are TRBV5-6 and TRBJ1-4; 8 bases agree with TRBD1. The CDR3 spans 16 residues. Germline V lookup: CDR1 SGHDT, CDR2 YYEEEE. J lost 8 bases, V lost 0 bases, and 9 bases had no gene match. The DNA for the CDR3 is TGTGCCAGCAGCTTGGCCCCGACAGGGGAGCGCGAAAAACTGTTTTTT. It is translated as CASSLAPTGEREKLFF.

This clonotype was detected many times. This sequence joins TRBV7-2 and TRBJ1-2; TRBD1 matches 11 bases. CDR3 size: 14 residues. V shed 6 bases, J shed 6 bases, and the junction held 6 bases outside the gene matches. The germline CDR1 and CDR2 sequences are SGHTA and FQGNSA. DNA for the CDR3: TGTGCCAGCAGTCGGGACAGGGGGTTCCATGGCTACACCTTC. Its protein is CASSRDRGFHGYTF.

The chain has TRBV5-1 and TRBJ2-7; D is uncertain. Germline V gene sequence: CDR1 SGHRS, CDR2 YFSETQ. The V and J ends lost 0 bases and 5 bases respectively, with 12 bases between them. The CDR3 loop spans 14 amino acids. In DNA, the CDR3 is TGCGCCAGCAGCTTGGTGATGGGCGACGACGAGCAGTACTTC. Its protein product is CASSLVMGDDEQYF.

In its sample, this clonotype was seen a few times. V is TRBV7-9 and J is TRBJ2-7; possible D gene TRBD1, 5 bases. V lost 5 bases, J lost 3 bases, and 14 bases lay in between. CDR1 and CDR2 from the germline V gene are SEHNR and FQNEAQ (reference sequence). CDR3 length equals 14 residues. The CDR3 bases are TGTGCCAGCAGCCCTCAACATAGGGGCTACGAGCAGTACTTC. Translation: CASSPQHRGYEQYF.

V and J are TRBV20-1 and TRBJ2-3, with D perhaps TRBD2 (5 bases). Trimming pared 5 bases from V and 6 bases from J, leaving 18 bases between. The CDR3 contains 14 residues. CDR1 and CDR2 (germline): DFQATT, SNEGSKA (reference sequence). The CDR3 reads CSAVLARVEDTQYF. For the CDR3, the DNA is TGCAGTGCTGTGTTAGCGAGGGTAGAGGATACGCAGTATTTT.

The J gene is TRBJ2-5, the V gene TRBV7-9, with 7 bases aligning to TRBD1. This CDR3 region has 15 residues. V trimming: 2 bases; J trimming: 1 base; junction bases outside the gene matches: 4. Germline V gene sequence: CDR1 SEHNR, CDR2 FQNEAQ (reference sequence). CDR3 DNA: TGTGCCAGCAGCTTAATGGGACAGATCCAAGAGACCCAGTACTTC. Translation gives CASSLMGQIQETQYF.

There are a few counts of this clonotype. V gene TRBV7-2 combines with J gene TRBJ2-3; 7 bases align to TRBD2. J was trimmed by 2 bases and V by 6 bases; bases with no gene match: 8. This CDR3 is built from 15 residues. In germline, CDR1 is SGHTA, CDR2 FQGNSA. As DNA, the CDR3 is TGTGCCAGCAGGCGGACTAGTCTATACACAGATACGCAGTATTTT. This gives the protein CASRRTSLYTDTQYF.

The gene calls are TRBV5-1 and TRBJ2-1; 10 nucleotides agree with TRBD2. CDR1 SGHRS and CDR2 YFSETQ come from the germline V gene. This CDR3 has 17 amino acids. Trimming removed 2 bases from V and 8 bases from J; junction bases left unmatched: 13. CDR3 residues: CASSFSPSGSGIDEQFF. The CDR3 DNA is TGCGCCAGCAGCTTTTCGCCTAGCGGGAGTGGAATCGATGAGCAGTTCTTC.

This clonotype was seen more than once but under ten times. The chain combines TRBV12-3 or TRBV12-4 with TRBJ2-1, with D uncertain. The V and J ends lost 6 bases and 8 bases respectively, with 14 bases between them. CDR3 size: 13 residues. The CDR3 sequence: CASRSPLGHEQFF. The CDR3 bases are TGTGCCAGCAGATCCCCTCTCGGGCATGAGCAGTTCTTC.

This chain connects TRBV6-1 to TRBJ2-5; D may be TRBD1 (6 bases). From germline, CDR1 is MNHNS and CDR2 SASEGT. The CDR3 consists of 14 residues. V lost 5 bases, J lost 5 bases, and 15 bases lay in between. In nucleotides, the CDR3 is TGTGCCAGCAGTAAGAACAGGGAGTGGGAGACCCAGTACTTC. It encodes CASSKNREWETQYF.

The chain employs TRBV5-6 and TRBJ2-7, with 8 positions matching TRBD1. V gave up 3 bases and J gave up 2 bases; unmatched junction bases: 7. Germline-derived CDR1 and CDR2 are SGHDT and YYEEEE. The CDR3 is 15 residues long. This CDR3 reads CASSSGQGGPYEQYF. The CDR3 DNA reads as TGTGCCAGCAGCTCTGGACAGGGCGGCCCCTACGAGCAGTACTTC.

The chain joins TRBV20-1 to TRBJ2-2; D unresolved. V was trimmed by 1 base and J by 2 bases, leaving 8 bases between them. Germline-derived CDR1 and CDR2 are DFQATT and SNEGSKA (reference sequence). This CDR3 is built from 14 residues. CDR3 in amino acids: CSARGNANTGELFF. In DNA form, the CDR3 reads TGCAGTGCTAGAGGAAACGCTAACACCGGGGAGCTGTTTTTT.

This clonotype was seen many times. The chain has TRBV12-3 or TRBV12-4 and TRBJ1-1; a weak D match, TRBD1 (5 bases). V gave up 6 bases and J gave up 2 bases, with 13 bases separating them. The CDR3 has 14 residues. The DNA for the CDR3 is TGTGCCAGCAGCCCCGGGACGATCAACACTGAAGCTTTCTTT. As protein: CASSPGTINTEAFF.

The CDR3 DNA reads as TGTGCCAGCAGCCTCGGTTTCACTGCCGATGAGCAGTTCTTC. Protein sequence: CASSLGFTADEQFF. This chain uses TRBV7-3 with TRBJ2-1; no clear D gene. With 5 bases removed from V and 8 bases from J, the gap between germline ends came to 16 bases. Per germline, CDR1 SGHTA and CDR2 FQGTGA. CDR3 length: 14 residues. The variable domain in full, with the rest retrieved from reference TRBV7-3 and TRBJ2-1, is GAGVSQTPSNKVTEKGKYVELRCDPISGHTALYWYRQSLGQGPEFLIYFQGTGAADDSGLPNDRFFAVRPEGSVSTLKIQRTERGDSAVYLCASSLGFTADEQFFGPGTRLTVL.

This clonotype appeared a few times. The rearrangement links TRBV20-1 to TRBJ2-3; TRBD2 matches 13 bases. Germline V gene data show CDR1 as DFQATT and CDR2 as SNEGSKA (reference sequence). The junction had 7 bases not matched to a gene; V was cut back by 6 bases and J by 4 bases. This CDR3 spans 15 amino acids. In DNA, the CDR3 is TGCAGTGCCTCCGGGACTAGCGGGGCCTCAGATACGCAGTATTTT. This gives the protein CSASGTSGASDTQYF.

The chain recombines TRBV11-2 with TRBJ1-5; TRBD1 is a possible D gene (5 bases). Germline loops: CDR1 SGHAT, CDR2 FQNNGV. CDR3 length: 13 residues. Trimming left V 6 bases short and J 4 bases short, with 10 bases between. In nucleotides, the CDR3 is TGTGCCAGCAGTAGGGGCAGGAATCAGCCCCAGCATTTT. Translation gives CASSRGRNQPQHF.

This clonotype was seen a few times. V gene TRBV20-1 combines with J gene TRBJ1-6; 9 nucleotides line up with TRBD1. Germline V gene lookup returns CDR1 DFQATT and CDR2 SNEGSKA (reference sequence). The CDR3 contains 11 residues. V shed 3 bases, J shed 16 bases, and the junction held 4 bases outside the gene matches. The DNA of the CDR3 is TGCAGTGCTAGTGGGGGGACAGGGCTCCACTTT. Its protein product is CSASGGTGLHF.